This passage covers 14 T cell receptor beta chains from one sample sequenced in a study of T-cell reconstitution after alpha-beta-depleted transplantation in children. Unique molecular identifiers were used in preparing the TCRbeta library. In TCRdb, the PCR reads were re-called with MiXCR into one record per CDR3 protein. The sample lists some 100,000 distinct CDR3 sequences; around 15% were seen once. The starting material was PBMCs, mostly from graft donor cells, obtained 180 days after TCRalphabeta/CD19-depleted stem cell transplant. The receptors shown here come from a male patient between 2 and 10 years old who had a stem cell transplant for acute lymphoblastic leukemia, so the T cells may come from the graft donor.

This clonotype has a handful of counts. The chain employs TRBV7-2 and TRBJ2-2, with D maybe TRBD2 (6 bases). Germline V gives CDR1 SGHTA, CDR2 FQGNSA. The V gene lost 7 bases and the J gene lost 5 bases, with 14 bases spanning the gap. This CDR3 is built from 14 residues. The chain's CDR3 is CASTSWGETGELFF. For the CDR3, the DNA is TGTGCCAGCACCTCCTGGGGGGAAACCGGGGAGCTGTTTTTT.

V is TRBV20-1 and J is TRBJ1-1, with no clear D. CDR1 is DFQATT and CDR2 is SNEGSKA in the germline V gene (reference sequence). Between the trimmed V and J ends, which lost 0 bases and 0 bases, there was a span of 5 bases. This CDR3 is built from 13 residues. This CDR3 reads CSARDGMNTEAFF. In nucleotides, the CDR3 is TGCAGTGCTAGAGATGGAATGAACACTGAAGCTTTCTTT.

This clonotype has a handful of counts. The rearrangement joins TRBV19 to TRBJ2-7; the match to TRBD1 covers 7 bases. From germline, CDR1 is LNHDA and CDR2 SQIVND (reference sequence). The V gene end was trimmed by 0 bases and the J gene end by 2 bases; junction bases not matched to a gene: 10. This CDR3 has 17 residues. For the CDR3, the DNA is TGTGCCAGTAGTATAGACCCTCACAGGGGAGAGACCTACGAGCAGTACTTC. It translates to CASSIDPHRGETYEQYF.

This clonotype was counted only a few times. The J gene is TRBJ2-4, the V gene TRBV11-2, with D perhaps given as TRBD1 or TRBD2 (7 bases each). The CDR3 has 14 residues. CDR1 is SGHAT and CDR2 is FQNNGV in the germline V gene. V gave up 1 base and J gave up 7 bases, with 11 bases separating them. The CDR3 DNA reads as TGTGCCAGCAGCTTAGGACAGGGAGGGAACATTCAGTACTTC. Translation gives CASSLGQGGNIQYF.

The rearrangement links TRBV20-1 to TRBJ1-3; no definite D call. The CDR3 spans 13 residues. Trimming left V 5 bases short and J 0 bases short, with 8 bases between. Looked up from germline, CDR1 is DFQATT and CDR2 is SNEGSKA (reference sequence). CDR3 sequence: CSARESSGNTIYF. Written as DNA, the CDR3 is TGCAGTGCTCGTGAGTCCTCTGGAAACACCATATATTTT.

The rearrangement uses TRBV7-9 and TRBJ2-7, with TRBD1 identical over 9 bases. V was pared by 5 bases and J by 3 bases, with 8 bases of the junction left unmatched. CDR1 is SEHNR, CDR2 FQNEAQ, per germline (reference sequence). This CDR3 spans 15 amino acids. The CDR3 sequence is CASSPRDRVDYEQYF. The DNA for the CDR3 is TGTGCCAGCAGCCCCCGGGACAGGGTGGACTACGAGCAGTACTTC.

At least ten counts were recorded for this clonotype. This chain uses TRBV6-6 with TRBJ2-7, with 8 nucleotides matching TRBD1. The junction had 5 bases not matched to a gene; V was cut back by 2 bases and J by 2 bases. The CDR3 is 15 amino acids. CDR1 is MNHNY, CDR2 SVGAGI, per germline (reference sequence). The CDR3 here is CASSYPRQGTYEQYF. The CDR3 DNA sequence: TGTGCCAGCAGTTACCCCAGACAGGGGACCTACGAGCAGTACTTC.

The rearrangement links TRBV5-1 to TRBJ2-7, with TRBD2 matching over 14 bases. Germline CDR1 and CDR2: SGHRS and YFSETQ. This CDR3 region has 19 residues. V was pared by 0 bases and J by 2 bases, with 10 bases of the junction left unmatched. Here the CDR3 reads CASSLARGLAGGLAYEQYF. In nucleotides, the CDR3 is TGCGCCAGCAGCTTGGCCAGAGGACTAGCGGGGGGTTTGGCCTACGAGCAGTACTTC.

The chain couples TRBV10-3 to TRBJ2-3; 9 bases match TRBD1. The V gene end was trimmed by 6 bases and the J gene end by 5 bases; junction bases not matched to a gene: 9. CDR3 length equals 15 residues. Germline V gene lookup returns CDR1 ENHRY and CDR2 SYGVKD. CDR3 bases: TGTGCCATCAGGACATCCAGGACAGGGGAAGATACGCAGTATTTT. Translating it yields CAIRTSRTGEDTQYF.

By its share, this clonotype is medium-sized. The chain is built from TRBV4-2 and TRBJ2-1; D might be TRBD2 (6 bases). This CDR3 is built from 16 residues. The V end lost 4 bases, the J end lost 6 bases, and 19 bases lay between the germline ends. The germline CDR1 and CDR2 sequences are LGHNA and YNFKEQ. The CDR3 loop is CASSLDRYRTTNEQFF. In DNA form, the CDR3 reads TGTGCCAGCAGCCTCGATCGGTATCGGACTACCAATGAGCAGTTCTTC.

Only a few counts were recorded for this clonotype. The chain links TRBV10-3 to TRBJ2-5; D is undetermined. CDR1 is ENHRY and CDR2 is SYGVKD in the germline V gene. This CDR3 is 11 amino acids long. Between the trimmed V and J ends, which lost 3 bases and 5 bases, there was a span of 4 bases. CDR3 loop: CAISDRETQYF. The CDR3 nucleotides are TGTGCCATCAGTGACCGGGAGACCCAGTACTTC.

There are a few counts of this clonotype. CDR3 sequence reads: CASSYGGTEGGPLHF. In DNA form, the CDR3 reads TGTGCCAGCAGTTACGGAGGGACCGAAGGCGGCCCCCTCCACTTT. The chain couples TRBV6-5 to TRBJ1-6; D might be TRBD1 (5 bases). The CDR3 length is 15 residues. Trimming took 2 bases from V and 13 from J, leaving 18 bases between them. CDR1 and CDR2 (germline): MNHEY, SVGAGI.

The V gene is TRBV11-2, the J gene TRBJ2-7; TRBD2 aligns across 7 bases. The CDR3 contains 16 residues. CDR1 is SGHAT and CDR2 is FQNNGV in the germline V gene. V was pared by 1 base and J by 2 bases, with 8 bases of the junction left unmatched. CDR3: CASSLVGGVTTYEQYF. The CDR3 DNA sequence: TGTGCCAGCAGCTTAGTGGGAGGGGTAACGACCTACGAGCAGTACTTC.

The rearrangement links TRBV2 to TRBJ2-3; 7 bases align to TRBD2. This CDR3 has 18 residues. CDR1 and CDR2 (germline): SNHLY, FYNNEI. The V gene end was trimmed by 2 bases and the J gene end by 5 bases; junction bases not matched to a gene: 16. The CDR3 DNA reads as TGTGCCAGCAGTGAATTTTTGTACGGCGGGGGATATGGAGATACGCAGTATTTT. It is translated as CASSEFLYGGGYGDTQYF.